The 23 T cell receptor beta chains below were found in one sample sequenced in a study of T cells after yellow fever vaccination. MiXCR, applied by TCRdb to the 5' RACE reads, yields one record per CDR3 protein. This sample has approximately 300,000 distinct CDR3 sequences; roughly 9.4% occur once, and the top ten carry about 20%. The sample consisted of PBMCs, taken on the day of the first yellow fever vaccination. These receptors all come from a man between 18 and 29 years old who received the YFV17D yellow fever vaccine.

The rearrangement links TRBV12-3 or TRBV12-4 to TRBJ2-7; D unclear. V was clipped by 2 bases and J by 5 bases, with 7 bases between them. The CDR3 extends over 12 amino acids. The CDR3 nucleotides read TGTGCCAGCAGTTTACCCCCTAACGAGCAGTACTTC. As protein: CASSLPPNEQYF.

This clonotype was counted only a few times. The chain joins TRBV20-1 to TRBJ2-1, with 9 bases lining up with TRBD2. The J segment lost 0 bases and the V segment lost 3 bases, leaving 3 bases of the junction unmatched. The CDR3 runs to 15 residues. Germline V gene lookup returns CDR1 DFQATT and CDR2 SNEGSKA (reference sequence). The CDR3 DNA sequence: TGCAGTGCTAGGACTAGCGGAAGCTCCTACAATGAGCAGTTCTTC. As protein: CSARTSGSSYNEQFF.

The chain recombines TRBV7-3 with TRBJ2-1; 7 bases are a match to TRBD1. CDR1 is SGHTA, CDR2 FQGTGA, per germline. CDR3 size: 12 residues. This CDR3 reads CATGQYPNEQFF. In DNA, the CDR3 is TGTGCTACGGGACAGTACCCCAATGAGCAGTTCTTC. Full variable domain (missing parts from reference TRBV7-3 and TRBJ2-1): GAGVSQTPSNKVTEKGKYVELRCDPISGHTALYWYRQSLGQGPEFLIYFQGTGAADDSGLPNDRFFAVRPEGSVSTLKIQRTERGDSAVYLCATGQYPNEQFFGPGTRLTVL.

This clonotype was detected many times. The J gene is TRBJ2-1, the V gene TRBV5-1; D possibly uses TRBD1 or TRBD2 (5 bases each). V was pared by 5 bases and J by 0 bases, with 12 bases between. Germline V gene data show CDR1 as SGHRS and CDR2 as YFSETQ. This CDR3 comprises 15 residues. CDR3 residues: CASSGGAPSYNEQFF. The CDR3 DNA reads TGCGCCAGCAGTGGGGGAGCGCCCTCCTACAATGAGCAGTTCTTC.

This clonotype has more than one count but fewer than ten. The J gene is TRBJ1-2, the V gene TRBV10-3; 7 positions match TRBD1. V trimming: 10 bases; J trimming: 3 bases; junction bases outside the gene matches: 8. In germline, CDR1 is ENHRY, CDR2 SYGVKD. CDR3 length equals 13 residues. The CDR3, as DNA: TGTGCCACCCAGGACAGGCTAGACTATGGCTACACCTTC. Amino acid sequence: CATQDRLDYGYTF.

This clonotype was seen only a few times. The V gene is TRBV6-1, the J gene TRBJ1-5; unclear D gene. Trimming cost V 6 bases and J 4 bases, with 13 bases left between them. Germline assignment: CDR1 MNHNS and CDR2 SASEGT. This CDR3 has 14 amino acids. The CDR3 coding sequence is TGTGCCAGCAGGATGTGGTCAGCGAATCAGCCCCAGCATTTT. Its translation: CASRMWSANQPQHF.

The V and J genes are TRBV14 and TRBJ2-3; the match to TRBD2 covers 12 bases. Germline CDR1 SGHDN, CDR2 FVKESK. The V segment lost 1 base and the J segment 6 bases; nucleotides outside the gene matches: 2. CDR3 length: 15 residues. CDR3 nucleotide sequence: TGTGCCAGCAGCCAAGGAGGGACTAGCGGGGATACGCAGTATTTT. Translation: CASSQGGTSGDTQYF.

This clonotype was counted ten times or more. The chain couples TRBV4-3 to TRBJ2-5, with D perhaps TRBD1 or TRBD2 (5 bases each). The CDR3 is 17 residues long. Per germline, CDR1 LGHNA and CDR2 YSLEER. V gave up 2 bases and J gave up 5 bases, with 21 bases separating them. CDR3 nucleotides: TGCGCCAGCAGCCAAACTCCGGGACCAGCTCCAGGGGAGACCCAGTACTTC. Its translation is CASSQTPGPAPGETQYF.

In its sample, this clonotype was seen a few times. The chain employs TRBV7-2 and TRBJ1-1; tentatively, D is TRBD1 (5 bases). The V and J ends lost 1 base and 3 bases respectively, with 15 bases between them. This CDR3 has 16 residues. Germline V gene sequence: CDR1 SGHTA, CDR2 FQGNSA. The CDR3 reads CASSLVHGGIYTEAFF. CDR3 DNA sequence: TGTGCCAGCAGCTTAGTGCATGGGGGAATTTACACTGAAGCTTTCTTT.

The chain combines TRBV7-9 with TRBJ2-7; D unresolved. This CDR3 has 15 amino acids. V gave up 5 bases and J gave up 0 bases, with 14 bases separating them. Germline CDR1 SEHNR, CDR2 FQNEAQ (reference sequence). CDR3 protein: CASSAPQLSSYEQYF. The CDR3 DNA sequence: TGTGCCAGCAGCGCCCCCCAGCTTTCCTCCTACGAGCAGTACTTC.

This clonotype was counted many times. This chain joins TRBV11-2 and TRBJ2-2, with D perhaps matching TRBD2 (5 bases). V was cut by 4 bases and J by 2 bases, with 11 bases left in between. Looked up from germline, CDR1 is SGHAT and CDR2 is FQNNGV. This CDR3 is 15 amino acids long. The CDR3 region is CASSSTRVNTGELFF. CDR3 DNA sequence: TGTGCCAGCAGCTCAACGCGGGTAAACACCGGGGAGCTGTTTTTT.

This clonotype was counted at least ten times. The V and J genes are TRBV4-2 and TRBJ2-7; possible D gene TRBD2, 6 bases. CDR3 size: 15 residues. Trimming removed 3 bases from V and 5 bases from J, with 17 bases in between. The germline V gene has CDR1 LGHNA and CDR2 YNFKEQ. CDR3 region: CASSQGGGVRDEQYV. The CDR3 coding sequence is TGTGCCAGCAGCCAGGGCGGCGGGGTTAGGGACGAGCAGTACGTC.

This clonotype showed up just a few times. V is TRBV20-1 and J is TRBJ2-7; 9 bases fit TRBD2. The CDR3 is 12 residues long. Losses at the gene ends were 3 bases for V and 5 bases for J; bases not matched to a gene: 2. The V gene's germline CDR1 is DFQATT and CDR2 SNEGSKA (reference sequence). The CDR3 region is CSASRGGDEQYF. DNA for the CDR3: TGCAGTGCTAGTCGCGGGGGGGACGAGCAGTACTTC.

This chain connects TRBV7-9 to TRBJ1-1; D unresolved. V lost 5 bases and J lost 8, with 9 bases in between. CDR1 is SEHNR and CDR2 is FQNEAQ in the germline V gene (reference sequence). The CDR3 sequence is 11 residues long. The CDR3 DNA reads TGTGCCAGCAGCGCTCGCTTGGAAGCTTTCTTT. It is translated as CASSARLEAFF.

This clonotype showed up many times. The chain joins TRBV12-3 or TRBV12-4 to TRBJ2-7, with D uncertain. V lost 5 bases, J lost 6 bases, and 14 bases lay in between. The CDR3 is made up of 13 amino acids. The CDR3 loop is CASSQKVGLEQYV. In DNA, the CDR3 is TGTGCCAGCAGTCAAAAAGTGGGTCTCGAGCAGTACGTC.

The chain carries TRBV20-1 and TRBJ2-7; 9 bases align to TRBD1. V gave up 4 bases and J gave up 0 bases; unmatched junction bases: 4. Per germline, CDR1 DFQATT and CDR2 SNEGSKA (reference sequence). This CDR3 has 14 residues. The CDR3 DNA is TGCAGTGCTATACAGGGGGCCCTCTCCTACGAGCAGTACGTC. Translating gives CSAIQGALSYEQYV.

The chain links TRBV9 to TRBJ2-1, with D uncertain. The CDR3 length is 16 residues. V was clipped by 3 bases and J by 1 base, with 14 bases between them. Germline lookup yields CDR1 SGDLS and CDR2 YYNGEE. The DNA of the CDR3 is TGTGCCAGCAGCGGTGGTACCGTGCGGTCCTACAATGAGCAGTTCTTC. Translating gives CASSGGTVRSYNEQFF.

This clonotype was recorded a few times. V and J are TRBV28 and TRBJ2-3, with 9 bases identical to TRBD1. Germline values: CDR1 MDHEN, CDR2 SYDVKM. The CDR3 runs to 15 residues. The V gene end was trimmed by 3 bases and the J gene end by 10 bases; junction bases not matched to a gene: 11. CDR3 nucleotides: TGTGCCAGCAGTTTGGCGGGACAGGGAACCGTAGCGCAGTATTTT. Its protein is CASSLAGQGTVAQYF.

This clonotype was recorded a few times. V is TRBV6-1 and J is TRBJ2-7; no clear D. The CDR3 is 13 residues long. Trimming cost V 6 bases and J 5 bases, with 14 bases left between them. Germline-derived CDR1 and CDR2 are MNHNS and SASEGT. In DNA form, the CDR3 reads TGTGCCAGCAGCCCCGTTATTGGGGACGAGCAGTACGTC. It encodes CASSPVIGDEQYV.

This clonotype showed up just a few times. This chain uses TRBV19 with TRBJ2-3; D ambiguous. The V gene's germline CDR1 is LNHDA and CDR2 SQIVND (reference sequence). Trimming shortened V by 3 bases and J by 3 bases, and 19 bases separated the two germline ends. The CDR3 consists of 17 residues. The CDR3 here is CASSILPIKTGTDTQYF. DNA for the CDR3: TGTGCCAGTAGTATCCTGCCTATAAAAACTGGGACAGATACGCAGTATTTT.

This clonotype has more than one count but fewer than ten. The gene calls are TRBV19 and TRBJ2-4; 8 nucleotides line up with TRBD1. This CDR3 has 15 amino acids. Germline-derived CDR1 and CDR2 are LNHDA and SQIVND (reference sequence). J was trimmed by 4 bases and V by 6 bases; bases with no gene match: 8. CDR3 coding DNA: TGTGCCAGTAGCGACAGGGGCGGACTGAAAAACATTCAGTACTTC. The encoded protein is CASSDRGGLKNIQYF.

This chain joins TRBV12-3 or TRBV12-4 and TRBJ2-2; the D is unclear. This CDR3 is built from 17 residues. The germline V and J ends were trimmed by 1 base and 5 bases, with 17 bases remaining between them. The CDR3 loop is CASSLGTFPNPTGELFF. CDR3 nucleotide sequence: TGTGCCAGCAGTTTAGGTACTTTCCCCAATCCTACCGGGGAGCTGTTTTTT.

The chain joins TRBV5-1 to TRBJ1-6; D possibly corresponds to TRBD1 (5 bases). The CDR3 has 16 amino acids. Deletions cut 2 bases from V and 4 bases from J, with 13 bases between. CDR1 is SGHRS, CDR2 YFSETQ, per germline. The CDR3 protein is CASSFDSPLYNSPLHF. CDR3 DNA: TGCGCCAGCAGCTTTGACAGCCCTCTTTATAATTCACCCCTCCACTTT.